Below are 3 T cell receptor beta chains sequenced from a single sample in a study of control samples from healthy donors and cancer patients. Sequencing used immunoSEQ multiplex PCR; TCRdb keeps in-frame clones, though not all of them. The sample yields some 100,000 clones, approximately 90% seen once. Sequencing was performed on blood. These receptors were collected from a young man in good health.

J is TRBJ2-7 and V is TRBV4-3; TRBD1 agrees at 8 bases. The V segment lost 4 bases and the J segment 1 base; nucleotides outside the gene matches: 9. Per germline, CDR1 LGHNA and CDR2 YSLEER. The CDR3 is 16 amino acids. The DNA for the CDR3 is TGCGCCAGCAGCCCAGGGGTCCAGGGGGCTTCCTACGAGCAGTACTTC. Its protein is CASSPGVQGASYEQYF.

CDR3 region: CASSLVDRGRIDTEAFF. For the CDR3, the DNA is TGTGCCAGCAGCTTGGTGGACAGGGGGCGGATCGACACTGAAGCTTTCTTT. This chain joins TRBV5-6 and TRBJ1-1; 11 bases are a match to TRBD1. The V segment lost 0 bases and the J segment 3 bases; nucleotides outside the gene matches: 7. Germline loops: CDR1 SGHDT, CDR2 YYEEEE. This CDR3 comprises 17 residues.

This clone showed up just once. This chain connects TRBV30 to TRBJ2-2; possibly TRBD1 for D (6 bases). The CDR3 loop spans 15 amino acids. Germline V lookup: CDR1 GTSNPN, CDR2 SVGIG (reference sequence). Trimming removed 5 bases at V and 1 base at J, with 14 bases between. The CDR3 loop is CAWEGTLENTGELFF. CDR3 sequence (DNA): TGTGCCTGGGAGGGGACACTAGAGAACACCGGGGAGCTGTTTTTT.